A single sample is the source of the 30 T cell receptor beta chains below, sequenced in a study of regulatory T cells in long-lasting Graves disease. Time point specified: newly diagnosed GD, antithyroid drugs for less than 3 months. Generation of the TCR library employed RNA extracted from PBMCs. Libraries of TCR beta came from iRepertoire HTBI primers plus Arm-PCR of CDR3 regions. In TCRdb, the multiplex PCR reads were re-called with MiXCR into one record per CDR3 protein. Of about 620,000 distinct CDR3 sequences listed, roughly 15% are singletons. This same sample was also part of a study on T cells in Graves' hyperthyroidism and ophthalmopathy.

The sequencing used peripheral blood mononuclear cells (PBMCs), collected at new diagnosis, from a patient treated with antithyroid drugs. Source of these receptors: a woman aged 25 to 39 with Graves disease.

V usage is TRBV10-3 and J usage is TRBJ2-1, with 8 bases matching TRBD1. The CDR3 contains 12 residues. J gave up 13 bases and V 5 bases, and 7 bases lay outside the gene matches. Per the germline V gene, CDR1 is ENHRY and CDR2 is SYGVKD. The CDR3 DNA reads as TGTGCCATCAGTAAGAACAGGGGGGCCCAGTTCTTC. Translation gives CAISKNRGAQFF.

This clonotype was counted a few times. The V gene is TRBV20-1, the J gene TRBJ2-5; possible D gene TRBD2, 6 bases. Per the germline V gene, CDR1 is DFQATT and CDR2 is SNEGSKA (reference sequence). The CDR3 contains 15 residues. Trimming took off 0 bases at V and 5 bases at J, with 16 bases between the two ends. The CDR3 loop reads CSARDRPSGGETQYF. The CDR3, as DNA: TGCAGTGCTAGAGATCGCCCCAGCGGAGGGGAGACCCAGTACTTC.

At least ten counts were recorded for this clonotype. J is TRBJ2-7 and V is TRBV29-1; no clear D gene. Trimming left V 6 bases short and J 0 bases short, with 9 bases between. Germline CDR1 reads SQVTM; CDR2 reads ANQGSEA. The CDR3 runs to 12 residues. In DNA, the CDR3 is TGCAGCGTGGACGGAAACTCCTACGAGCAGTACTTC. Amino acid sequence: CSVDGNSYEQYF.

This clonotype was found many times. V gene TRBV11-2 combines with J gene TRBJ2-5, with D hard to call. The CDR3 is 11 amino acids. Germline CDR1 reads SGHAT; CDR2 reads FQNNGV. V was clipped by 5 bases and J by 7 bases, with 8 bases between them. CDR3 in amino acids: CASSQIGTQYF. The CDR3, as DNA: TGTGCCAGCAGCCAAATAGGGACCCAGTACTTC.

At least ten counts were recorded for this clonotype. The chain joins TRBV3-1 to TRBJ2-7; 8 nucleotides match TRBD1. This CDR3 is 15 amino acids long. After removal of 4 bases from V and 3 bases from J, the junction contained 8 bases not matched to a gene. The germline gives CDR1 LGHDT, CDR2 YNNKEL (reference sequence). DNA of the CDR3: TGTGCCAGCAGCCCTCGACAGGGGAACGTCTACGAGCAGTACTTC. Amino acids: CASSPRQGNVYEQYF.

This clonotype was found a few times. The V call is TRBV19, the J call TRBJ2-3; D is unclear. The V gene lost 2 bases and the J gene lost 3 bases, with 6 bases spanning the gap. CDR3 size: 13 residues. The germline V gene encodes CDR1 LNHDA and CDR2 SQIVND (reference sequence). CDR3: CASSISFTDTQYF. CDR3 bases: TGTGCCAGTAGTATATCTTTTACAGATACGCAGTATTTT.

This clonotype came up a few times. The chain recombines TRBV18 with TRBJ2-1; D is unresolved. V was trimmed by 2 bases and J by 8 bases, leaving 1 base between them. CDR3 length: 10 residues. CDR1 and CDR2 (germline): KGHSH, LQKENI. CDR3 residues: CASSPDEQFF. The CDR3 bases are TGTGCCAGCTCACCAGATGAGCAGTTCTTC.

This clonotype was detected many times. The chain uses TRBV27 and TRBJ1-2; 10 bases are a match to TRBD1. V lost 6 bases and J lost 6; bases outside the gene matches: 4. The V gene's germline CDR1 is MNHEY and CDR2 SMNVEV (reference sequence). There are 13 residues in the CDR3. The CDR3 nucleotides are TGTGCCAGCAGACGACAGGGGGCAGATGGCTACACCTTC. Translation gives CASRRQGADGYTF.

This sequence joins TRBV28 and TRBJ2-1; perhaps TRBD2 as D (7 bases). Per germline, CDR1 MDHEN and CDR2 SYDVKM. Trimming stripped 11 bases from V and 0 bases from J, with 14 bases between. The CDR3 is 14 residues long. CDR3 residues: CAVSGGGSYNEQFF. The CDR3 DNA reads TGTGCCGTGTCGGGGGGCGGCTCCTACAATGAGCAGTTCTTC.

This clonotype has ten or more counts. This chain links TRBV7-9 with TRBJ2-7; possible D gene TRBD2, 5 bases. CDR3 length: 16 amino acids. Germline V gene sequence: CDR1 SEHNR, CDR2 FQNEAQ (reference sequence). The V end was cut by 5 bases, the J end by 0 bases, with 17 bases between. CDR3 sequence (DNA): TGTGCCAGCAGCCCCCACGGTAGCGCTAGCTCCTACGAGCAGTACTTC. Amino acids: CASSPHGSASSYEQYF.

The V call is TRBV6-1, the J call TRBJ2-7, with D hard to call. Germline CDR1 MNHNS, CDR2 SASEGT. The germline V and J ends were trimmed by 6 bases and 4 bases, with 10 bases remaining between them. This CDR3 is built from 12 residues. This CDR3 is CASSPVRYEQYF. CDR3 sequence (DNA): TGTGCCAGCAGCCCGGTCCGTTACGAGCAGTACTTC.

As to this clonotype: A read error may explain this, as a much larger clone is one base away. The genes are TRBV6-9 and TRBJ2-7, with D hard to call. The CDR3 covers 15 residues. Germline V gene lookup returns CDR1 MNHGY and CDR2 SVAAGI. V was shortened by 3 bases and J by 6 bases, with 18 bases between the two germline ends. DNA of the CDR3: TGTGCCAGCAGTTACTCCGGGCGTCAGAGCTGCGAGCAGTACTTC. Protein product: CASSYSGRQSCEQYF.

The table lists this clonotype with a count of one. A much larger clonotype is one base distant, so this may be a read error. In nucleotides, the CDR3 is TGTGCCACCCGCAGGCCTAGCGGGAGTAGTAGCACAGGTACGCAGTATTTT. Translated, it gives CATRRPSGSSSTGTQYF. The chain carries TRBV15 and TRBJ2-3; TRBD2 agrees at 10 bases. Germline V gives CDR1 LNHNV, CDR2 YYDKDF (reference sequence). This CDR3 comprises 17 residues.

This clonotype has just a few counts. The V call is TRBV6-1, the J call TRBJ1-6; TRBD1 matches at 8 bases. J was trimmed by 0 bases and V by 7 bases; bases with no gene match: 5. Germline loops: CDR1 MNHNS, CDR2 SASEGT. The CDR3 runs to 16 residues. In DNA form, the CDR3 reads TGTGCCAGCACTAATGACAGGGGCTCCTATAATTCACCCCTCCACTTT. Protein: CASTNDRGSYNSPLHF.

This clonotype was recorded at least ten times. The chain has TRBV11-2 and TRBJ1-3; 7 bases match TRBD1. From germline, CDR1 is SGHAT and CDR2 FQNNGV. The CDR3 length is 14 residues. Unmatched junction bases numbered 4, after V lost 7 bases and J lost 1 base. This chain's CDR3 is CASTETGSGNTIYF. The DNA of the CDR3 is TGTGCCAGCACCGAGACAGGGTCTGGAAACACCATATATTTT.

This clonotype was seen repeatedly, ten times or more. The chain is built from TRBV7-2 and TRBJ2-7, with 14 bases aligning to TRBD2. The CDR3 contains 15 residues. Germline assignment: CDR1 SGHTA and CDR2 FQGNSA. With V trimmed by 3 bases and J by 5 bases, 3 bases remained unmatched. The CDR3 region is CASSLGTSGRNEQYF. As DNA, the CDR3 is TGTGCCAGCAGCTTGGGGACTAGCGGGAGAAACGAGCAGTACTTC.

CDR3 loop: CASSIIGRWTSGRGTGELFF. CDR3 nucleotide sequence: TGTGCCAGTAGTATAATAGGACGTTGGACTAGCGGGAGAGGTACCGGGGAGCTGTTTTTT. The genes are TRBV19 and TRBJ2-2, with 13 bases lining up with TRBD2. Germline trimming cut 2 bases from V and 5 bases from J; bases unmatched to any gene: 14. CDR1 is LNHDA and CDR2 is SQIVND in the germline V gene (reference sequence). The CDR3 sequence is 20 residues long.

This chain uses TRBV3-1 with TRBJ2-1; a possible D gene is TRBD1 (6 bases). The CDR3 is 14 residues long. Between the trimmed V and J ends, which lost 0 bases and 5 bases, there was a span of 8 bases. The germline V gene has CDR1 LGHDT and CDR2 YNNKEL (reference sequence). This CDR3 is CASSQEGQNNEQFF. The CDR3 DNA reads as TGTGCCAGCAGCCAAGAGGGACAAAACAATGAGCAGTTCTTC.

This clonotype was seen ten or more times. The chain has TRBV27 and TRBJ2-1; 8 nucleotides line up with TRBD1. The junction had 11 bases not matched to a gene; V was cut back by 0 bases and J by 4 bases. Germline lookup yields CDR1 MNHEY and CDR2 SMNVEV (reference sequence). This CDR3 is 18 amino acids long. CDR3: CASSLSGRGTGIYNEQFF. Here the CDR3 DNA reads TGTGCCAGCAGTTTATCTGGTCGCGGGACAGGTATATACAATGAGCAGTTCTTC.

The chain carries TRBV28 and TRBJ2-7; D possibly uses TRBD1 or TRBD2 (5 bases each). The ends were cut back, 10 bases at V and 2 bases at J, with 15 bases in the middle. The CDR3 is made up of 13 amino acids. The germline V gene has CDR1 MDHEN and CDR2 SYDVKM. DNA of the CDR3: TGTGCCAACAGGAGGACTGCAACCTACGAGCAGTACTTC. It yields the protein CANRRTATYEQYF.

This clonotype was seen many times. This chain uses TRBV27 with TRBJ2-1; D gene uncertain. V dropped 3 bases and J dropped 0 bases, with 6 bases sitting between them. The CDR3 totals 14 residues. Germline CDR1 is MNHEY and CDR2 is SMNVEV (reference sequence). DNA for the CDR3: TGTGCCAGCAGTTTTAAGGCCTCCTACAATGAGCAGTTCTTC. It codes for CASSFKASYNEQFF.

V usage is TRBV4-1 and J usage is TRBJ1-6, with D possibly being TRBD1 (6 bases). CDR3 size: 15 residues. V was trimmed by 1 base and J by 11 bases, leaving 15 bases between them. CDR1 and CDR2 from the germline V gene are MGHRA and YSYEKL. CDR3 in DNA: TGCGCCAGCAGCCAAGGGAAAGGGGGTCTACCACCCCTCCACTTT. It codes for CASSQGKGGLPPLHF.

The gene calls are TRBV30 and TRBJ1-5, with D perhaps matching TRBD1 (5 bases). Looked up from germline, CDR1 is GTSNPN and CDR2 is SVGIG (reference sequence). This CDR3 is 17 amino acids long. Trimming took off 1 base at V and 2 bases at J, with 18 bases between the two ends. CDR3 sequence (DNA): TGTGCCTGGAGTGGAGGGGATATAATTGTTGGCAATCAGCCCCAGCATTTT. This codes for CAWSGGDIIVGNQPQHF.

CDR3 residues: CASGTGWSGELFF. The CDR3 region has the DNA TGTGCCAGTGGGACAGGTTGGTCCGGGGAGCTGTTTTTT. The genes are TRBV6-1 and TRBJ2-2, with TRBD1 matching over 8 bases. Per the germline V gene, CDR1 is MNHNS and CDR2 is SASEGT. The CDR3 contains 13 residues. Trimming cost V 9 bases and J 6 bases; bases outside gene matches: 6.

This clonotype was seen at least ten times. Written as DNA, the CDR3 is TGCAGTGCTAGAGATGGGACAGCATATAGCAATCAGCCCCAGCATTTT. It is translated as CSARDGTAYSNQPQHF. The chain combines TRBV20-1 with TRBJ1-5, with 7 bases that match TRBD1. There are 16 residues in the CDR3. V was pared by 0 bases and J by 0 bases, with 5 bases of the junction left unmatched. Germline values: CDR1 DFQATT, CDR2 SNEGSKA (reference sequence).

V is TRBV10-1 and J is TRBJ2-7; tentatively, D is TRBD2 (6 bases). Germline CDR1 reads WNHNN; CDR2 reads SYGVQD (reference sequence). The V gene lost 3 bases and the J gene lost 9 bases, with 18 bases spanning the gap. The CDR3 contains 14 residues. CDR3 coding DNA: TGCGCCAGCAGTGATGGTGTTTGGGGAGCGGGGCAGTACTTC. Its protein product is CASSDGVWGAGQYF.

This clonotype was observed many times. The chain is built from TRBV28 and TRBJ2-1; possible D gene TRBD1, 6 bases. Trimming cost V 5 bases and J 5 bases, with 13 bases left between them. CDR1 and CDR2 (germline): MDHEN, SYDVKM. The CDR3 is made up of 14 amino acids. This CDR3 is CASSRRNRDNEQFF. DNA of the CDR3: TGTGCCAGCAGTCGCCGTAACAGGGACAATGAGCAGTTCTTC.

This clonotype was seen only a few times. V usage is TRBV18 and J usage is TRBJ2-7, with 7 bases fitting TRBD1. V shed 4 bases, J shed 2 bases, and the junction held 8 bases outside the gene matches. Per the germline V gene, CDR1 is KGHSH and CDR2 is LQKENI. This CDR3 has 15 amino acids. CDR3 nucleotide sequence: TGTGCCAGCTCACTAGGGACAGTGGGAACCTACGAGCAGTACTTC. It is translated as CASSLGTVGTYEQYF.

This clonotype was detected ten times or more. The rearrangement joins TRBV9 to TRBJ1-1; TRBD1 might be the D (5 bases). Trimming shortened V by 3 bases and J by 2 bases, and 14 bases separated the two germline ends. Germline CDR1 SGDLS, CDR2 YYNGEE. CDR3 length equals 15 residues. The CDR3 bases are TGTGCCAGCAGCGCGTCCGGGACGACTAACACTGAAGCTTTCTTT. As protein: CASSASGTTNTEAFF. Supplemented by reference TRBV9 and TRBJ1-1, the full variable domain reads DSGVTQTPKHLITATGQRVTLRCSPRSGDLSVYWYQQSLDQGLQFLIQYYNGEERAKGNILERFSAQQFPDLHSELNLSSLELGDSALYFCASSASGTTNTEAFFGQGTRLTVV.

This clonotype showed up just a few times. For the CDR3, the DNA is TGCAGGGGGGGGGACTGGAGCACAGATACGCAGTATTTT. Its protein product is CRGGDWSTDTQYF. This rearrangement joins TRBV29-1 to TRBJ2-3, with 7 bases aligning to TRBD2. CDR1 and CDR2 (germline): SQVTM, ANQGSEA. The CDR3 is 13 amino acids.